Shown below are 5 T cell receptor beta chains from a single sample sequenced in a study of neurological immune-mediated disorders. From the 5' RACE reads, TCRdb called clonotypes with MiXCR, one entry per CDR3 protein. This sample has roughly 100,000 distinct CDR3 sequences, with roughly 3.5% found just once. Sequencing was done on a sample of PBMCs. These receptors were obtained from a woman between 18 and 29 years old with multiple sclerosis.

This clonotype was detected many times. The chain is built from TRBV12-3 or TRBV12-4 and TRBJ1-5, with a weak D call TRBD1 (5 bases). Trimming removed 6 bases at V and 0 bases at J, with 18 bases between. The CDR3 totals 17 residues. CDR3: CASSVAGRRDSNQPQHF. CDR3 DNA: TGTGCCAGCAGCGTCGCAGGGAGGCGAGATAGCAATCAGCCCCAGCATTTT.

In this sample, this clonotype turned up many times. The chain has TRBV20-1 and TRBJ1-5; D is possibly TRBD1 (5 bases). V lost 8 bases to trimming and J lost 0 bases, with 14 bases between them. Looked up from germline, CDR1 is DFQATT and CDR2 is SNEGSKA (reference sequence). This CDR3 has 14 residues. In nucleotides, the CDR3 is TGCAGTACCTTACGGGGGAATAGCAATCAGCCCCAGCATTTT. Translated, it gives CSTLRGNSNQPQHF.

This clonotype came up many times. The chain recombines TRBV29-1 with TRBJ1-1, with 9 bases lining up with TRBD1. From germline, CDR1 is SQVTM and CDR2 ANQGSEA. J was trimmed by 1 base and V by 4 bases; bases with no gene match: 1. The CDR3 covers 13 residues. CDR3: CSVATGGNTEAFF. The CDR3 DNA is TGCAGCGTTGCGACAGGGGGGAACACTGAAGCTTTCTTT. The full variable domain, with the rest looked up from reference TRBV29-1 and TRBJ1-1, is SAVISQKPSRDICQRGTSLTIQCQVDSQVTMMFWYRQQPGQSLTLIATANQGSEATYESGFVIDKFPISRPNLTFSTLTVSNMSPEDSSIYLCSVATGGNTEAFFGQGTRLTVV.

This clonotype has a count of ten or more. The rearrangement uses TRBV7-9 and TRBJ2-1; tentative D call: TRBD2 (6 bases). Germline values: CDR1 SEHNR, CDR2 FQNEAQ (reference sequence). This CDR3 spans 15 amino acids. Trimming stripped 5 bases from V and 7 bases from J, with 18 bases between. This chain's CDR3 is CASSQSYPGVNEQFF. Written as DNA, the CDR3 is TGTGCCAGCAGCCAATCTTATCCGGGAGTAAATGAGCAGTTCTTC.

At least ten counts were recorded for this clonotype. The chain recombines TRBV15 with TRBJ2-3, with TRBD1 matching over 9 bases. The ends lost 4 bases at V and 6 bases at J; junction bases unmatched: 8. Germline CDR1 is LNHNV and CDR2 is YYDKDF (reference sequence). The CDR3 length is 15 residues. CDR3 DNA sequence: TGTGCCACCAGCACGCGGACAGGGGTAGTGGATACGCAGTATTTT. Its translation: CATSTRTGVVDTQYF.